The 31 T cell receptor beta chains below were found in one sample sequenced in a study of shared clonotypes between healthy human individuals. This table comes from immunoSEQ multiplex PCR, and its TCRdb copy is limited to in-frame clones, with some not included. The table lists about 690,000 clones, about 92% of them singletons. Sequencing was carried out using memory CD8+ T cells from PBMCs. Subset in this sample: CD45RO+ cells pooled with CCR7-negative TemRA cells. The receptors stem from a man younger than 35 in good health. Some clones in this sample may be carry-over from other donors' samples.

V gene TRBV11-2 combines with J gene TRBJ2-7; 10 bases match TRBD1. Germline V gives CDR1 SGHAT, CDR2 FQNNGV. This CDR3 spans 15 amino acids. V trimming: 1 base; J trimming: 5 bases; junction bases outside the gene matches: 5. DNA of the CDR3: TGTGCCAGCAGCTTAGTACGGGACAGGGGTGACGAGCAGTACTTC. The encoded protein is CASSLVRDRGDEQYF. Combining the CDR3 with reference TRBV11-2 and TRBJ2-7 gives the whole variable domain EAGVAQSPRYKIIEKRQSVAFWCNPISGHATLYWYQQILGQGPKLLIQFQNNGVVDDSQLPKDRFSAERLKGVDSTLKIQPAKLEDSAVYLCASSLVRDRGDEQYFGPGTRLTVT.

J is TRBJ2-7 and V is TRBV27; no firm D call. The CDR3 length is 13 residues. Per germline, CDR1 MNHEY and CDR2 SMNVEV (reference sequence). The V and J ends lost 4 bases and 5 bases respectively, with 12 bases between them. The CDR3 region is CASSSLVPHEQYF. The CDR3 bases are TGTGCCAGCAGTTCTCTCGTCCCCCACGAGCAGTACTTC.

As concerns this clone: The same CDR3 also results from other DNA sequences found in this sample. V gene TRBV28 combines with J gene TRBJ1-4; TRBD1 agrees at 7 bases. This CDR3 is 13 amino acids long. Unmatched junction bases numbered 2, after V lost 4 bases and J lost 6 bases. Germline CDR1 MDHEN, CDR2 SYDVKM. For the CDR3, the DNA is TGTGCCAGCAGTTCAGGGGGAGATGAAAAACTGTTTTTT. Its protein is CASSSGGDEKLFF.

The sample holds many counts of this clone. The rearrangement uses TRBV28 and TRBJ1-3, with D uncertain. The CDR3 length is 17 residues. Germline V gives CDR1 MDHEN, CDR2 SYDVKM. V was cut by 3 bases and J by 0 bases, with 15 bases left in between. The CDR3 nucleotides are TGTGCCAGCAGTTTCCCTTTACAGAGTTTCTCTGGAAACACCATATATTTT. This codes for CASSFPLQSFSGNTIYF.

The CDR3 region is CASSLGEQYF. Here the CDR3 DNA reads TGTGCCAGCAGTTTGGGGGAGCAGTACTTC. V usage is TRBV28 and J usage is TRBJ2-7, with D unclear. Trimming pared 3 bases from V and 7 bases from J, leaving 4 bases between. The CDR3 spans 10 residues. From germline, CDR1 is MDHEN and CDR2 SYDVKM. The full variable domain, in which reference TRBV28 and TRBJ2-7 provide the parts outside the CDR3, is DVKVTQSSRYLVKRTGEKVFLECVQDMDHENMFWYRQDPGLGLRLIYFSYDVKMKEKGDIPEGYSVSREKKERFSLILESASTNQTSMYLCASSLGEQYFGPGTRLTVT.

The chain is built from TRBV7-9 and TRBJ2-3, with D tentatively TRBD2 (5 bases). Germline V CDR1 and CDR2: SEHNR, FQNEAQ (reference sequence). The CDR3 sequence is 15 residues long. V gave up 0 bases and J gave up 4 bases, with 11 bases separating them. CDR3 region: CASSLAPGFADTQYF. CDR3 in DNA: TGTGCCAGCAGCTTAGCACCGGGGTTCGCAGATACGCAGTATTTT. Supplemented by reference TRBV7-9 and TRBJ2-3, the full variable domain reads DTGVSQNPRHKITKRGQNVTFRCDPISEHNRLYWYRQTLGQGPEFLTYFQNEAQLEKSRLLSDRFSAERPKGSFSTLEIQRTEQGDSAMYLCASSLAPGFADTQYFGPGTRLTVL.

As to this clone: In the same sample, other DNA sequences code for this CDR3. The V gene is TRBV29-1, the J gene TRBJ2-1, with no clear D. Between the trimmed V and J ends, which lost 3 bases and 1 base, there was a span of 4 bases. Germline lookup yields CDR1 SQVTM and CDR2 ANQGSEA. The CDR3 has 12 residues. The DNA for the CDR3 is TGCAGCGTTGAGGAATCCTACAATGAGCAGTTCTTC. Translation: CSVEESYNEQFF.

The genes are TRBV27 and TRBJ1-1, with a tentative D call TRBD1 (5 bases). Germline V gene sequence: CDR1 MNHEY, CDR2 SMNVEV (reference sequence). Trimming removed 4 bases from V and 2 bases from J, with 17 bases in between. The CDR3 is 16 amino acids. For the CDR3, the DNA is TGTGCCAGCAGTTCCTACACAGGATGGCTCAACACTGAAGCTTTCTTT. As protein: CASSSYTGWLNTEAFF.

This sequence joins TRBV28 and TRBJ2-7, with unresolved D. The CDR3 has 13 amino acids. The V gene lost 6 bases and the J gene lost 4 bases, with 13 bases spanning the gap. CDR1 MDHEN and CDR2 SYDVKM come from the germline V gene. The CDR3 spells CASSSPDFYEQYF. The CDR3 bases are TGTGCCAGCAGCAGCCCCGACTTTTACGAGCAGTACTTC.

This chain joins TRBV7-8 and TRBJ1-2; D call uncertain. In germline, CDR1 is SGHVS, CDR2 FQNEAQ. The CDR3 contains 12 residues. V gave up 1 base and J gave up 9 bases, with 9 bases separating them. CDR3: CASSLDPLRYTF. The CDR3 nucleotides read TGTGCCAGCAGCTTAGATCCCTTGCGCTACACCTTC.

This clone appeared a single time. The chain uses TRBV7-9 and TRBJ2-5, with D possibly matching TRBD1 (6 bases). The J call could be wrong; TRBJ2-7 is a better fit for the DNA end. Germline lookup yields CDR1 SEHNR and CDR2 FQNEAQ (reference sequence). The CDR3 is 14 amino acids. The CDR3 protein is CASSPRQVSYEQYF. The CDR3, as DNA: TGTGCCAGCAGCCCGCGACAGGTTTCCTACGAGCAGTACTTC.

The chain is built from TRBV7-9 and TRBJ1-1; D uncertain. V lost 4 bases and J lost 1, with 10 bases in between. Germline V gene data show CDR1 as SEHNR and CDR2 as FQNEAQ (reference sequence). The length of the CDR3 is 14 residues. The CDR3: CASSSFRENTEAFF. The CDR3 coding sequence is TGTGCCAGCAGCTCCTTCCGTGAGAACACTGAAGCTTTCTTT.

The chain uses TRBV30 and TRBJ2-7; D is undetermined. Germline V gene sequence: CDR1 GTSNPN, CDR2 SVGIG (reference sequence). The V gene lost 2 bases and the J gene lost 2 bases, with 4 bases spanning the gap. This CDR3 comprises 11 residues. CDR3 residues: CAWSLPYEQYF. The CDR3 coding sequence is TGTGCCTGGAGTCTCCCCTACGAGCAGTACTTC.

The chain is built from TRBV11-3 and TRBJ2-2; no clear D gene. In germline, CDR1 is SGHNT, CDR2 YENEEA. With 1 base removed from V and 2 bases from J, the gap between germline ends came to 8 bases. The CDR3 extends over 15 amino acids. This CDR3 reads CASSLGSENTGELFF. The CDR3 nucleotides read TGTGCCAGCAGCTTAGGGAGCGAAAACACCGGGGAGCTGTTTTTT.

The rearrangement joins TRBV10-3 to TRBJ2-1; 7 bases map to TRBD2. The CDR3 covers 14 residues. J was trimmed by 7 bases and V by 3 bases; bases with no gene match: 6. CDR1 and CDR2 from the germline V gene are ENHRY and SYGVKD. CDR3 nucleotide sequence: TGTGCCATCAGTGACGCGGGAGAGGTGAATGAGCAGTTCTTC. It translates to CAISDAGEVNEQFF.

This clone was observed once. V usage is TRBV10-3 and J usage is TRBJ2-7; D is uncertain. Between the trimmed V and J ends, which lost 0 bases and 4 bases, there was a span of 7 bases. CDR1 is ENHRY and CDR2 is SYGVKD in the germline V gene. CDR3 length equals 13 residues. The chain's CDR3 is CAISESLSYEQYF. CDR3 coding DNA: TGTGCCATCAGTGAGTCCCTGAGTTACGAGCAGTACTTC.

The chain employs TRBV4-3 and TRBJ1-1; D unclear. CDR1 LGHNA and CDR2 YSLEER come from the germline V gene. There are 15 residues in the CDR3. Trimming cost V 0 bases and J 1 base, with 9 bases left between them. CDR3 in DNA: TGCGCCAGCAGCCAAGAGGGTTGGAGGAACACTGAAGCTTTCTTT. Translating it yields CASSQEGWRNTEAFF.

The chain uses TRBV27 and TRBJ2-7; D gene ambiguous. V lost 5 bases, J lost 0 bases, and 14 bases lay in between. The CDR3 consists of 15 residues. Germline-derived CDR1 and CDR2 are MNHEY and SMNVEV (reference sequence). The CDR3 DNA follows: TGTGCCAGCAGTCCGAGGATCGGGCCCTCCTACGAGCAGTACTTC. Protein: CASSPRIGPSYEQYF.

This clone came up once. The chain has TRBV28 and TRBJ2-7; maybe TRBD2 (6 bases). V shed 3 bases and J shed 0 bases, with 24 bases lying between them. Germline CDR1 and CDR2: MDHEN and SYDVKM. The CDR3 consists of 19 residues. The CDR3 sequence is CASSFPRHYPLEGSYEQYF. The CDR3 DNA is TGTGCCAGCAGTTTTCCCAGACATTACCCCTTGGAGGGCTCCTACGAGCAGTACTTC. The whole variable domain, remainder taken from reference TRBV28 and TRBJ2-7, is DVKVTQSSRYLVKRTGEKVFLECVQDMDHENMFWYRQDPGLGLRLIYFSYDVKMKEKGDIPEGYSVSREKKERFSLILESASTNQTSMYLCASSFPRHYPLEGSYEQYFGPGTRLTVT.

The CDR3 DNA is TGTGCCAGCTCACCATCCGCGCCTAAAATAGGAGACAACACCATATATTTT. Protein product: CASSPSAPKIGDNTIYF. V and J are TRBV18 and TRBJ1-3; D call uncertain. Trimming pared 2 bases from V and 7 bases from J, leaving 21 bases between. Per germline, CDR1 KGHSH and CDR2 LQKENI. The CDR3 loop spans 17 amino acids.

In regard to this clone: This CDR3 is also generated by other DNA sequences in the sample. V is TRBV27 and J is TRBJ2-5; no reliable D call. Germline CDR1 reads MNHEY; CDR2 reads SMNVEV (reference sequence). With 1 base removed from V and 5 bases from J, the gap between germline ends came to 8 bases. The CDR3 is made up of 13 amino acids. The CDR3 protein is CASSLLRGETQYF. The CDR3 coding sequence is TGTGCCAGCAGTTTATTGCGTGGGGAGACCCAGTACTTC.

The gene calls are TRBV5-1 and TRBJ2-2; D is unclear. The CDR3 spans 16 residues. Per the germline V gene, CDR1 is SGHRS and CDR2 is YFSETQ. The V and J ends lost 1 base and 1 base respectively, with 11 bases between them. The CDR3 sequence: CASSLLRRENTGELFF. The CDR3 coding sequence is TGCGCCAGCAGCTTGCTCAGGAGAGAGAACACCGGGGAGCTGTTTTTT.

V usage is TRBV7-9 and J usage is TRBJ2-5; tentatively, D is TRBD1 (6 bases). The V gene's germline CDR1 is SEHNR and CDR2 FQNEAQ (reference sequence). V was pared by 5 bases and J by 5 bases, with 15 bases between. The CDR3 covers 14 residues. In DNA form, the CDR3 reads TGTGCCAGCAGCACTACAGGGTTCACGGAGACCCAGTACTTC. Translation: CASSTTGFTETQYF. The full variable domain, completed using reference TRBV7-9 and TRBJ2-5, is DTGVSQNPRHKITKRGQNVTFRCDPISEHNRLYWYRQTLGQGPEFLTYFQNEAQLEKSRLLSDRFSAERPKGSFSTLEIQRTEQGDSAMYLCASSTTGFTETQYFGPGTRLLVL.

This chain joins TRBV28 and TRBJ2-7; possibly TRBD1 for D (6 bases). Germline CDR1 is MDHEN and CDR2 is SYDVKM. Trimming cost V 1 base and J 2 bases, with 18 bases left between them. This CDR3 region has 17 residues. CDR3: CASSLFGTNINAYEQYF. The DNA of the CDR3 is TGTGCCAGCAGTTTATTCGGGACAAATATCAACGCCTACGAGCAGTACTTC.

The chain is built from TRBV4-1 and TRBJ2-1; 7 nucleotides match TRBD2. Losses at the gene ends were 6 bases for V and 4 bases for J; bases not matched to a gene: 12. Germline values: CDR1 MGHRA, CDR2 YSYEKL. This CDR3 spans 16 amino acids. Here the CDR3 DNA reads TGCGCCAGCAGGGGGGGGGACCGCCCCTTGTACAATGAGCAGTTCTTC. Translated: CASRGGDRPLYNEQFF.

The genes are TRBV29-1 and TRBJ2-7; the D gene is possibly TRBD2 (6 bases). The length of the CDR3 is 13 residues. Germline V lookup: CDR1 SQVTM, CDR2 ANQGSEA. V lost 1 base and J lost 3, with 10 bases in between. The CDR3 loop is CSVEGGAYYEQYF. The CDR3 DNA sequence: TGCAGCGTTGAAGGCGGGGCTTACTACGAGCAGTACTTC.

The rearrangement uses TRBV18 and TRBJ2-7; D ambiguous. Germline-derived CDR1 and CDR2 are KGHSH and LQKENI. V gave up 3 bases and J gave up 5 bases, with 11 bases separating them. This CDR3 has 13 residues. CDR3: CASSPPIGDEQYF. In DNA form, the CDR3 reads TGTGCCAGCTCACCTCCCATAGGCGACGAGCAGTACTTC.

This clone was picked up one time. V and J are TRBV7-2 and TRBJ2-7; perhaps TRBD1 as D (5 bases). The CDR3 has 12 amino acids. The germline gives CDR1 SGHTA, CDR2 FQGNSA. V was pared by 8 bases and J by 4 bases, with 12 bases between. CDR3: CASGFGAYEQYF. CDR3 in DNA: TGTGCCAGCGGATTTGGGGCTTACGAGCAGTACTTC.

This chain connects TRBV10-3 to TRBJ1-2, with a weak D call TRBD1 (5 bases). With 3 bases removed from V and 2 bases from J, the gap between germline ends came to 19 bases. CDR1 is ENHRY, CDR2 SYGVKD, per germline. The CDR3 length is 17 residues. CDR3 sequence: CAISEPYRQGGNYGYTF. The CDR3 bases are TGTGCCATCAGTGAACCGTATAGGCAGGGAGGAAACTATGGCTACACCTTC.

The chain recombines TRBV7-2 with TRBJ2-7; 9 nucleotides agree with TRBD2. After removal of 3 bases from V and 5 bases from J, the junction contained 2 bases not matched to a gene. This CDR3 has 13 residues. Germline CDR1 reads SGHTA; CDR2 reads FQGNSA. CDR3 protein: CASSFGGRDEQYF. In nucleotides, the CDR3 is TGTGCCAGCAGCTTTGGCGGGAGGGACGAGCAGTACTTC.

This rearrangement joins TRBV7-8 to TRBJ2-5; D is ambiguous. The length of the CDR3 is 15 residues. From germline, CDR1 is SGHVS and CDR2 FQNEAQ. Trimming left V 1 base short and J 5 bases short, with 14 bases between. This chain's CDR3 is CASSLGPPSGETQYF. Written as DNA, the CDR3 is TGTGCCAGCAGCTTAGGACCACCATCCGGGGAGACCCAGTACTTC.